The sequence of this T cell receptor (beta chain) was determined in a study of cytomegalovirus exposure and HLA in healthy donors. The PCR contained 60 Vbeta and 13 Jbeta primers. Some clones are missing from TCRdb's copy, which holds only in-frame ones; the method was immunoSEQ multiplex PCR. The repertoire consists of under 250,000 clones, with around 80% occurring once and the leading ten covering less than 0.6%. CDR1 KGHSH and CDR2 LQKENI come from the germline V gene. The V end was cut by 4 bases, the J end by 2 bases, with 14 bases between. The CDR3 is 15 amino acids. The sequenced sample consisted of PBMCs. This TCR derives from a boy between 10 and 17 years old in good health and CMV-seronegative. The chain is built from TRBV18 and TRBJ1-1, with D maybe TRBD1 (6 bases). The CDR3 region is CASSRPGQGNTEAFF. Here the CDR3 DNA reads TGTGCCAGCTCACGGCCGGGACAAGGTAACACTGAAGCTTTCTTT.